This TCR beta chain is drawn from a study of OX40 agonist ivuxolimab in advanced cancers. Broadly, across the study: Ivuxolimab was a fully human IgG2 agonistic monoclonal antibody targeting the costimulatory receptor OX40 (CD134). Partial responses were achieved by three dose-escalation patients, of whom one had hepatocellular carcinoma and two had cutaneous melanoma. Intravenous ivuxolimab was administered to patients every 2 weeks at six dose levels: 0.01, 0.1, 0.3, 1.5, 3 and 10 mg/kg. The paper covers the monotherapy dose-escalation part of the phase I ivuxolimab trial, which included N of about 51 patients. Prior anti-PD-1, anti-PD-L1 or anti-CTLA-4 therapy was permitted, and checkpoint inhibitors had been received by about 44% of dose-escalation patients. The purpose of peripheral TCRbeta sequencing was to test whether ivuxolimab changed TCR sequence diversity and led to clonal T-cell expansion. Of the 50 or so patients in dose escalation, 19 had hepatocellular carcinoma, some 15 had melanoma, 9 had renal cell carcinoma and 9 had head and neck cancer. The dose-escalation cohort was 80% to 90% male with a mean age of about 60 years, ranging from roughly 23 to 79. What the work shows at the level of the full study, not this receptor alone: Low levels of normalized T-cell clonal expansion were also seen in some patients who did not respond. At doses from 0.1 to 3.0 mg/kg, clonal expansion was seen in both CD4+ and CD8+ blood T cells between baseline and week 6. After ivuxolimab, CD8+ T cells had more expanded clones than CD4+ T cells on average. Partial responders in the 0.1-3.0 mg/kg groups had among the lowest normalized peripheral clonal expansion, especially among CD8+ T cells. The antigen specificity of the clonally expanded peripheral T cells was not determined.

Genomic DNA was extracted from sorted cells for sequencing of the TCRbeta CDR3 region. The immunoSEQ Assay was used to sequence the TCRbeta CDR3 regions. TCRdb's version of the immuneACCESS table is confined to in-frame rearrangements and falls short of the full clone set. An unresolved V gene accounts for under half of the shortfall where checked; the remainder is of unknown origin. Present in this sample are around 75,000 clones, under 90% of which were seen just once. The ten largest clones capture around 2.4% of the sample. The trial excluded patients who had a history of autoimmune disease or who were on systemic immunosuppression. In every dose cohort, peripheral blood was drawn for TCR sequencing at baseline, cycle 4 day 1, and cycle 7 day 1. The samples were drawn from a first-in-human, open-label, multicenter phase I dose-escalation trial of ivuxolimab. Adults with locally advanced or metastatic head and neck squamous cell, hepatocellular, melanoma or renal cell carcinoma were enrolled in the trial. Before TCR sequencing, CD4+ and CD8+ T cells were separately sorted from peripheral blood.

Its CDR3 holds 13 amino acids, cysteine through phenylalanine. Only the CDR3 part of the read is kept: 39 bases, read in frame from the first base. The germline V gene (reference sequence) provides CDR1 SEHNR and CDR2 FQNEAQ. V lost 5 bases and J lost 1 base; the stretch between them is 8 bases long. Worth noting for this clone: This receptor's antigen is unknown. No clone much larger than this one lies a single base away; base qualities are absent.

The chain links TRBV7-9 with TRBJ1-1, with no confidently assigned D gene. This sequence was found in an adult with an advanced solid tumor such as melanoma, head and neck, liver or kidney cancer. The sample here was CD4+ or CD8+ T cells sorted from blood, taken in a trial of the OX40 agonist ivuxolimab. CDR3 loop: CASSPQGNTEAFF. DNA sequence: TGTGCCAGCAGCCCACAAGGGAACACTGAAGCTTTCTTT.